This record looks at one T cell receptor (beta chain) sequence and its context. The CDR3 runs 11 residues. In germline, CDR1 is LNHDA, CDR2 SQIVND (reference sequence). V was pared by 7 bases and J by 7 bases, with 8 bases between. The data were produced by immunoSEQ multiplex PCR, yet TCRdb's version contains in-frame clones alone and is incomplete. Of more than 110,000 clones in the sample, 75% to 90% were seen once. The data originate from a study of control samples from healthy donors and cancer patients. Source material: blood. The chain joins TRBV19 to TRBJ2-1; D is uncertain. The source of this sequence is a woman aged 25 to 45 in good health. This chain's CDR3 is CASTRWNEQFF. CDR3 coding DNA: TGTGCCAGTACTAGGTGGAATGAGCAGTTCTTC.